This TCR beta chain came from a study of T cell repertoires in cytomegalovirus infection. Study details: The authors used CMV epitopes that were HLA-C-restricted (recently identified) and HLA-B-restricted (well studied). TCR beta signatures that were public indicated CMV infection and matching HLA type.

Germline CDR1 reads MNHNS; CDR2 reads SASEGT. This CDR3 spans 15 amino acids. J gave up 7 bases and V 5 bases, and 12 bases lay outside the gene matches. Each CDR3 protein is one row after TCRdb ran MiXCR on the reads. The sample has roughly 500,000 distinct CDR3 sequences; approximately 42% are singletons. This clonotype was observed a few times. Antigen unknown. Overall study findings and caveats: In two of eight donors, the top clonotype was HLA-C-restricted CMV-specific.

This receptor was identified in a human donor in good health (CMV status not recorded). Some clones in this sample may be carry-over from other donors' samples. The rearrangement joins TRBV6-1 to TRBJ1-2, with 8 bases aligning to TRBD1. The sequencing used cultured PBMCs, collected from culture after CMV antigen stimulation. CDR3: CASSPDWTGLSGYTF. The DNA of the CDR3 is TGTGCCAGCAGTCCCGATTGGACAGGGCTTAGTGGCTACACCTTC.